This T cell receptor (beta chain) was identified during a study of T cell repertoires in cytomegalovirus infection (dated 2019 in TCRdb). In terms of the full investigation: Donor HLA type was relevant to the analysis, as public TCR beta signatures indicated carriage of CMV infection together with the matching HLA type.

Sequenced on an Illumina HiSeq 1500. Through fastp at Q25 and MiXCR, TCRdb rebuilt clones from the public reads, retaining in-frame beta chains. Rows with a matching CDR3 protein are joined into one entry that keeps the most common DNA and genes. For this sample the table gives approximately 250,000 distinct CDR3 sequences, of which about 23% were detected only once. In total, the top ten clones hold approximately 18% of the sample. Cut back by 6 bases and 0 bases, the V and J ends lie 12 bases apart. The CDR3 has 14 amino acids, counting the end cysteine and phenylalanine. CDR3 DNA only is kept here, 42 bases in frame from base 1. CDR1 and CDR2 were assigned from the germline V gene as SGHDT and YYEEEE. The sample holds a few counts of this clonotype. Its cognate antigen has yet to be identified. No much larger clonotype is one base removed from it; base qualities were not supplied. Study-level results and caveats: The ex vivo response was dominated by HLA-C-restricted CMV-specific TCR beta clonotypes, and the single most frequent clonotype in two of eight donors was supplied by these HLA-C-restricted clonotypes. Carriers of CMV infection plus the relevant HLA type were discriminated by the cumulative frequency of public TCR beta family members in the study cohort and in an independent approximately 360-donor cohort.

In this chain, TRBV5-6 is recombined with TRBJ1-1; the D gene is perhaps TRBD1, on 5 matching bases. Material: CD8+ T cells from PBMCs. The clonotype comes from a human donor in good health (CMV status not recorded). Some clones in this sample may be carry-over from other donors' samples. CDR3 protein: CASIGRGLNTEAFF. Read as DNA, the sequence is TGTGCCAGCATCGGCCGGGGCCTGAACACTGAAGCTTTCTTT.